This T cell receptor beta chain was observed in a study of blood T cell repertoires in COVID-19. Original data processing: Estimation of nucleated cell counts was performed using reference gene primer amplification. TCRdb's copy holds only in-frame clones and misses some; the assay was immunoSEQ multiplex PCR. D and trimming come from the DNA, and the V and J calls and clone size come from that table. The table includes over 250,000 clones, 82% detected once. The CDR3 has 15 residues. Trimming removed 2 bases from V and 8 bases from J; junction bases left unmatched: 9. Germline CDR1 reads MDHEN; CDR2 reads SYDVKM. It was within 2 weeks before study entry that exposed participants met a COVID-19 case.

The J gene is TRBJ1-2, the V gene TRBV28, with 9 nucleotides matching TRBD1. Sample: PBMCs or T cells enriched from blood (not recorded which). The clonotype originates from a man in his forties who had been exposed to COVID-19. Here the CDR3 reads CASSLRDREKRGYTF. Here the CDR3 DNA reads TGTGCCAGCAGTTTAAGGGACAGGGAAAAAAGGGGCTACACCTTC.